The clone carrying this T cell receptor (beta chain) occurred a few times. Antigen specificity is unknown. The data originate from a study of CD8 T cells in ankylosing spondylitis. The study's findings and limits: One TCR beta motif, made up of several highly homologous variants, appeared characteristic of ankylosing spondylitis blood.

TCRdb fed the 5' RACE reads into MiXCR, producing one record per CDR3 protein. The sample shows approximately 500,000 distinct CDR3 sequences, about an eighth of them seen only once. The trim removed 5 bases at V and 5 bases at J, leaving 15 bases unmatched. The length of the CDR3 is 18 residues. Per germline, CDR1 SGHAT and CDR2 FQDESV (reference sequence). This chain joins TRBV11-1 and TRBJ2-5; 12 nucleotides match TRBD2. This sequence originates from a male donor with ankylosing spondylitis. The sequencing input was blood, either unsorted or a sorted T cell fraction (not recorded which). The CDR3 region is CASSARGRLAGVGETQYF. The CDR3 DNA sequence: TGTGCCAGCAGCGCAAGAGGACGACTAGCGGGAGTAGGGGAGACCCAGTACTTC.